This T cell receptor beta chain was obtained from a study of pediatric ulcerative colitis. Study outcomes and limitations: All ulcerative colitis patients, but no controls, carried a couple of rectal clonotypes.

The ends were cut back, 0 bases at V and 2 bases at J, with 9 bases in the middle. In germline, CDR1 is MNHEY, CDR2 SVGAGI. The CDR3 runs 15 residues. As regards this clone: Its antigen is still unknown.

Sequencing used immunoSEQ multiplex PCR; TCRdb keeps in-frame clones, though not all of them. The table includes 37,000 or so clones, roughly 83% detected once. The sample comprised blood. This receptor was taken from a girl between 10 and 17 years old with moderate ulcerative colitis. The chain is built from TRBV6-5 and TRBJ2-3; no clear D. The CDR3 DNA follows: TGTGCCAGCAGTTACTCTCAATACCCCACAGATACGCAGTATTTT. Amino acid sequence: CASSYSQYPTDTQYF.